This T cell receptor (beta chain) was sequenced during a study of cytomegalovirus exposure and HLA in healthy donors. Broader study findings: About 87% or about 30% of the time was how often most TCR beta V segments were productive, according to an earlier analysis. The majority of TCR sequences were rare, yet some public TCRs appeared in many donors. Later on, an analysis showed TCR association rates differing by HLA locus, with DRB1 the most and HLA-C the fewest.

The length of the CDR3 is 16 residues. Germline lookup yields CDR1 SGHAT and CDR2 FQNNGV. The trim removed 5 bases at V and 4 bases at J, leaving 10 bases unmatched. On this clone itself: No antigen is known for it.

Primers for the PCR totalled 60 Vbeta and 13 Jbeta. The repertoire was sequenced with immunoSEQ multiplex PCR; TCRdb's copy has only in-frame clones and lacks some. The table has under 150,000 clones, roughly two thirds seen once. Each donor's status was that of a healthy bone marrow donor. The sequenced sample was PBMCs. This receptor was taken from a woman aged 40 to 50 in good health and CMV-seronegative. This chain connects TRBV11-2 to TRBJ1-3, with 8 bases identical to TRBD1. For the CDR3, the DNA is TGTGCCAGCAGCGCACGACAGGGGCTAGGCGGAAACACCATATATTTT. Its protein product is CASSARQGLGGNTIYF.